This T cell receptor beta chain was found in a study of cytomegalovirus exposure and HLA in healthy donors (TCRdb year 2017). Regarding the complete study: According to a later analysis, one platform produced both the approximately 110 validation repertoires and the 666 repertoires of the first cohort. The study was designed to test whether signatures of past pathogen exposure could be identified by cataloging public T cell receptors. Along with the roughly 670-subject first cohort, a separate validation cohort of around 110 different subjects was used. High-throughput TCR immunosequencing, statistical association of individual TCRs with disease status, and machine learning were combined to predict cytomegalovirus infection status.

Library preparation used the immunoSEQ multiplex PCR assay. The study's own analysis went as follows. A statistical classification framework was built for diagnosing cytomegalovirus status from the catalog of TCR beta chain sequences. This is the immuneACCESS table as TCRdb keeps it, with only in-frame sequences that have V and J called. A part of the clones is gone; compared with another copy, unresolved V genes explain less than half, and the rest is unexplained. V and J calls and clone size follow that table, whereas D and trimming were derived from the DNA. Here the sample has about 200,000 clones; roughly 81% occur a single time. Of the sample, 0.95% to 1.5% falls within the top ten clones. A note on this clone: Its cognate antigen has yet to be identified. No clone much larger than this one lies a single base away; base qualities are absent.

Here is what the overall study found, with its caveats: A later analysis had no HLA typing for the validation cohort, so co-occurrence there was scored across all 120 repertoires. According to the authors, the approach could potentially be generalized to other disease states and immunological phenotypes. Of the cluster scores, 85% to 95% were above 0 in a later analysis, which found that TCRs clustered in the first cohort also tended to co-occur in the 130 or so validation repertoires. Most TCR sequences were seen in very few donors, while some public TCRs were found in many individuals. In the study, some 180 TCR beta chains were listed as associated with cytomegalovirus. In vitro tests confirmed that three of the cytomegalovirus-associated TCR beta chains recognize cytomegalovirus antigens. The classifier was reported to diagnose cytomegalovirus status with high specificity and sensitivity in both the original and validation cohorts.

Separate from the approximately 670-subject first cohort, the validation cohort of some 130 subjects was the group to which the donors belonged. Cut back by 4 bases and 4 bases, the V and J ends lie 14 bases apart. The CDR3 has 14 amino acids, counting the end cysteine and phenylalanine. Only the CDR3 part of the read is kept: 42 bases, read in frame from the first base. CDR1 is given as SGHRS and CDR2 as YFSETQ, both from the germline V gene. The clonotype comes from a woman aged 25 to 39 in good health and CMV-seronegative. Sequencing was done on a sample of PBMCs. This sequence uses TRBV5-1 and TRBJ2-5; tentative D gene TRBD2, with 5 bases matching. CDR3 sequence: CASSGLADRETQYF. The sequenced DNA is TGCGCCAGCAGCGGGCTAGCCGATCGAGAGACCCAGTACTTC.